This record covers a single T cell receptor (beta chain). This sample is drawn from a study of technical replicates of blood from a handful of donors. Profiling relied on immunoSEQ multiplex PCR, and the TCRdb table lists in-frame clones only, not all of them. There are roughly 60,000 clones in the sample; about 94% occur only once, and less than 3.5% lies in the top ten. Per the germline V gene, CDR1 is LGHNA and CDR2 is YNFKEQ. The CDR3 loop spans 14 amino acids. Trimming pared 1 base from V and 4 bases from J, leaving 11 bases between. This TCR came from a human donor in good health. Some clones in this sample may be carry-over from other donors' samples. Source material: PBMCs. The chain is built from TRBV4-2 and TRBJ2-7; D call uncertain. The CDR3 nucleotides are TGTGCCAGCAGCCAAGCCTCTACCTCTTACGAGCAGTACTTC. Translation: CASSQASTSYEQYF.